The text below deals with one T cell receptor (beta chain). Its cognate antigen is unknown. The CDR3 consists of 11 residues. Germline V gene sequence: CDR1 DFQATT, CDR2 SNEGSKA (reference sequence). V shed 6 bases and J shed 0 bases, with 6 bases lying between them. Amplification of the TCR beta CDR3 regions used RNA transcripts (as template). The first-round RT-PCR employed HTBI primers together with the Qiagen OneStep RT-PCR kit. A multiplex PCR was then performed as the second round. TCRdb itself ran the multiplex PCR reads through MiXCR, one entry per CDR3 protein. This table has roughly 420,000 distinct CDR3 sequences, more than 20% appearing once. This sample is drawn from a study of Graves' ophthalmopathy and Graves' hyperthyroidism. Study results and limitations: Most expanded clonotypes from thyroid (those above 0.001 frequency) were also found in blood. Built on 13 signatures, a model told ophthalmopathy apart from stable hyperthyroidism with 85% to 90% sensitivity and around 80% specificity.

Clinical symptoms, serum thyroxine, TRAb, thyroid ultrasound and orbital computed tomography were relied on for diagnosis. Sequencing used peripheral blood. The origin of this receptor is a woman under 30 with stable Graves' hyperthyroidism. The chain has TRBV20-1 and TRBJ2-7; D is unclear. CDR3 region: CSAGISYEQYF. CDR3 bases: TGCAGTGCGGGCATCTCCTACGAGCAGTACTTC.